Listed below are T cell receptor beta chains from one sample, sequenced in a study of graft-versus-host responses after intestinal transplantation. The repertoire was sequenced with immunoSEQ multiplex PCR; TCRdb's copy has only in-frame clones and lacks some. Found here are 15,000 to 20,000 clones, roughly 33% of them singletons; the top ten hold roughly 2%. This specimen consisted of alloreactive CD4+ T cells from a mixed lymphocyte reaction culture, obtained before transplantation. Receptors originate from a human patient who was an organ donor for intestinal transplantation. Both conserved end residues are part of each CDR3. The D gene is left open where the match is weak. Size is omitted from some rows. Given values are once, few, many or a class for expanded clones.

d_call	v_call	j_call	clone_size	cdr3_aa	cdr3_nt
-	TRBV19	TRBJ1-5	-	CASSIGGGTNQPQHF	TGTGCCAGTAGTATAGGTGGAGGGACGAATCAGCCCCAGCATTTT
-	TRBV2	TRBJ2-7	medium-sized	CASSEARGLEQYF	TGTGCCAGCAGTGAAGCACGTGGGTTGGAGCAGTACTTC
-	TRBV2	TRBJ1-1	-	CASTRETGNTEAFF	TGTGCCAGCACACGAGAGACAGGGAACACTGAAGCTTTCTTT
-	TRBV27	TRBJ1-1	-	CASRLGRMNTEAFF	TGTGCCAGCAGGCTGGGACGGATGAACACTGAAGCTTTCTTT
-	TRBV6-1	TRBJ2-3	-	CASSEARVRTDTQYF	TGTGCCAGCAGTGAGGCTAGGGTACGCACAGATACGCAGTATTTT
TRBD1	TRBV7-4	TRBJ2-5	-	CASSPDRAGETQYF	TGTGCCAGCAGCCCGGACAGGGCAGGGGAGACCCAGTACTTC
-	TRBV21-1	TRBJ1-3	-	CASSKGRGRNTIYF	TGTGCCAGCAGCAAAGGCAGGGGGAGAAACACCATATATTTT
-	TRBV6-5	TRBJ1-5	medium-sized	CASSYAGGSNQPQHF	TGTGCCAGCAGTTACGCGGGAGGCAGCAATCAGCCCCAGCATTTT
TRBD2	TRBV27	TRBJ2-2	few	CASSLRTSGRGTGELFF	TGTGCCAGCAGTTTAAGGACTAGCGGGAGAGGAACCGGGGAGCTGTTTTTT
TRBD1	TRBV6-5	TRBJ1-2	-	CASGRGDSNYGYTF	TGTGCCAGCGGCAGGGGGGACTCTAACTATGGCTACACCTTC
TRBD2	TRBV18	TRBJ2-7	-	CASSLGLAGYTEQYF	TGTGCCAGCTCACTGGGACTAGCGGGCTATACTGAGCAGTACTTC